The entry below gives a single T cell receptor (beta chain) sequence along with its context. The entry originates in a study of blood T cell repertoires in COVID-19. Study at large: Samples came from the United States, Italy and Spain, spanning acute and convalescent COVID-19. From T cells, B-cell-depleted T cells, or PBMCs came the material, which was cDNA or gDNA.

Original processing notes: Reference gene primer amplification in the assay estimated nucleated cell counts. Here immunoSEQ multiplex PCR was the method, and the copy in TCRdb shows in-frame clones only, minus some. For V, J and clone size, that table is used; D and trimming come from the DNA. The sample includes 99,000 or so clones, more than 70% of them seen just once. This TCR was recovered from a woman aged 60-75 years in a cohort sampled during active or convalescent COVID-19. Material: peripheral blood.

CDR3 bases: TGTGCCAGTAGTATCCAGGGGGACTATGGCTACACCTTC. It codes for CASSIQGDYGYTF. This chain links TRBV19 with TRBJ1-2; 7 bases agree with TRBD1. Germline CDR1 is LNHDA and CDR2 is SQIVND (reference sequence). The length of the CDR3 is 13 residues. With 3 bases clipped from V and 3 bases from J, the junction kept 1 base outside the gene matches.